This TCR beta chain was recorded in a study of blood T cells in healthy people across ages. A second 7 to 11 cycle PCR used barcoded and J-beta primers. Each of the samples gave a minimum of 3 million paired-end reads that contained CDR3. From the 5' RACE reads, TCRdb called clonotypes with MiXCR, one entry per CDR3 protein. The table lists almost 800,000 distinct CDR3 sequences, more than 45% of them singletons. In germline, CDR1 is SGHTA, CDR2 FQGNSA. Trimming shortened V by 5 bases and J by 6 bases, and 7 bases separated the two germline ends. The CDR3 loop spans 11 amino acids. The specimen sequenced was blood. The rearrangement joins TRBV7-2 to TRBJ1-1; D is undetermined. The source is a man aged 30 to 45 in good health. The CDR3 reads CASSRSPEAFF. In nucleotides, the CDR3 is TGTGCCAGCAGCCGCAGTCCTGAAGCTTTCTTT.